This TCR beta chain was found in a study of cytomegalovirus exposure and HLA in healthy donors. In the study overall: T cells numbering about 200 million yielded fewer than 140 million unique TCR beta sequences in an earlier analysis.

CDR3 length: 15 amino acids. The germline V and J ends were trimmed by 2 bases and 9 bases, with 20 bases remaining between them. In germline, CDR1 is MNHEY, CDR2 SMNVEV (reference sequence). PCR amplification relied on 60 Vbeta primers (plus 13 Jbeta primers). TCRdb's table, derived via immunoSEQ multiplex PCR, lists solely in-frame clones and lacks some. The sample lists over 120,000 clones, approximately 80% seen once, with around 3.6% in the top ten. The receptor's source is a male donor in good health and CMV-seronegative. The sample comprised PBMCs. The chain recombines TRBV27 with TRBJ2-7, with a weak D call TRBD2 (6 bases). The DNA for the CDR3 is TGTGCCAGCAGTTTACTCGGGAGCAAACCCGGGGGGCAGTACTTC. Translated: CASSLLGSKPGGQYF.